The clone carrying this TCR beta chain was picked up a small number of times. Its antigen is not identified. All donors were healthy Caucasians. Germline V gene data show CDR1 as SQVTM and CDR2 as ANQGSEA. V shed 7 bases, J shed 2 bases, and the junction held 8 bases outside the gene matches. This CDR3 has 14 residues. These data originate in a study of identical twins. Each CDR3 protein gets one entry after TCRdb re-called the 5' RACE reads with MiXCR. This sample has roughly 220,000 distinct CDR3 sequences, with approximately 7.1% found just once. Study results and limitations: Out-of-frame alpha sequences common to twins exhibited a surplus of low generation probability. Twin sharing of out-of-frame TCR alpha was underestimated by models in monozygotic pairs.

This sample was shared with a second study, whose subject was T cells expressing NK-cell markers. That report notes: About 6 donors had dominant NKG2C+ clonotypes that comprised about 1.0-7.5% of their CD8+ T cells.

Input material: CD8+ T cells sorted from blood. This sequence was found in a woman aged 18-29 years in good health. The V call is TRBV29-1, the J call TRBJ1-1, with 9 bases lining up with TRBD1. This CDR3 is CSAAGTGSNTEAFF. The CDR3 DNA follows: TGCAGCGCAGCCGGGACAGGGAGTAACACTGAAGCTTTCTTT.